This T cell receptor beta chain was observed in a study of cytomegalovirus exposure and HLA in healthy donors. About the study: The same platform was used for the 100 to 150 validation repertoires and the approximately 670 first-cohort repertoires, a later analysis reported.

This CDR3 contains 16 residues. Trimming shortened V by 0 bases and J by 2 bases, and 14 bases separated the two germline ends. CDR1 LNHNV and CDR2 YYDKDF come from the germline V gene (reference sequence). Using immunoSEQ multiplex PCR, the repertoire was profiled, and TCRdb retains in-frame clones only, with some absent. The table has about 55,000 clones, 90% seen once. The sequence was collected from a man in his late teens or twenties in good health and CMV-seronegative. The sequenced sample consisted of PBMCs. The rearrangement joins TRBV15 to TRBJ2-7; D not resolved. The CDR3 reads CATSRDKKSGTYEQYF. As DNA, the CDR3 is TGTGCCACCAGCAGAGATAAAAAATCAGGTACCTACGAGCAGTACTTC.